Below, 32 T cell receptor beta chains from the same sample are listed, as sequenced in a study of beta chain features in type 1 diabetes. Reverse transcribing all isolated RNA meant expressed TCRB transcripts were sequenced. Here immunoSEQ multiplex PCR was the method, and the copy in TCRdb shows in-frame clones only, minus some. The table includes under 450,000 clones, about 16% detected once. The specimen sequenced was naive CD4+ T cells from blood. These receptors came from a woman under 30 in good health.

The chain employs TRBV18 and TRBJ1-5; D may be TRBD1 (6 bases). Trimming took off 4 bases at V and 6 bases at J, with 19 bases between the two ends. CDR1 KGHSH and CDR2 LQKENI come from the germline V gene. The CDR3 has 16 residues. The CDR3 DNA sequence: TGTGCCAGCTCACGATCGGACAGCGAGGCAGGTCAGCCCCAGCATTTT. Amino acids: CASSRSDSEAGQPQHF.

This clone has only a few counts. The chain couples TRBV5-1 to TRBJ2-1; 7 positions agree with TRBD1. The V gene end was trimmed by 0 bases and the J gene end by 4 bases; junction bases not matched to a gene: 4. This CDR3 region has 15 residues. CDR1 and CDR2 (germline): SGHRS, YFSETQ. CDR3 nucleotide sequence: TGCGCCAGCAGCTTGGACAGGGGTATGTACAATGAGCAGTTCTTC. Amino acids: CASSLDRGMYNEQFF.

Only a few counts were recorded for this clone. The CDR3 sequence: CASSPYSGSTDTQYF. DNA for the CDR3: TGTGCCAGCTCACCTTATAGCGGCAGCACAGATACGCAGTATTTT. The V and J genes are TRBV18 and TRBJ2-3, with a tentative D call TRBD2 (6 bases). Germline V gives CDR1 KGHSH, CDR2 LQKENI. The CDR3 sequence is 15 residues long. V was pared by 3 bases and J by 0 bases, with 10 bases between.

The V gene is TRBV7-2, the J gene TRBJ2-7; D uncertain. Per the germline V gene, CDR1 is SGHTA and CDR2 is FQGNSA. With 4 bases removed from V and 5 bases from J, the gap between germline ends came to 12 bases. The CDR3 is 13 amino acids. CDR3 residues: CASSYRLSDEQYF. The CDR3 bases are TGTGCCAGCAGCTACCGGTTGAGCGACGAGCAGTACTTC.

This clone was observed a few times. The rearrangement uses TRBV4-3 and TRBJ2-2, with TRBD1 matching 8 bases. This CDR3 is built from 15 residues. The germline gives CDR1 LGHNA, CDR2 YSLEER. The V and J ends lost 1 base and 7 bases, in that order; junction bases with no gene match: 5. This CDR3 reads CASSQGTGSDGELFF. The DNA for the CDR3 is TGCGCCAGCAGCCAAGGGACAGGGTCGGACGGGGAGCTGTTTTTT.

The chain has TRBV19 and TRBJ2-7; 7 nucleotides match TRBD1. The CDR3 runs 15 residues. Germline V gene lookup returns CDR1 LNHDA and CDR2 SQIVND (reference sequence). The V gene end was trimmed by 6 bases and the J gene end by 6 bases; junction bases not matched to a gene: 14. The CDR3 DNA sequence: TGTGCCAGTAGGGTGACAGGGTCGCAAGCGGTCGAGCAGTACTTC. It encodes CASRVTGSQAVEQYF.

The chain recombines TRBV7-8 with TRBJ2-3, with a possible D match to TRBD1 (6 bases). CDR3 length: 16 amino acids. V dropped 5 bases and J dropped 4 bases, with 19 bases sitting between them. The V gene's germline CDR1 is SGHVS and CDR2 FQNEAQ. CDR3 protein: CASSPVVGYRADTQYF. In DNA form, the CDR3 reads TGTGCCAGCAGCCCGGTTGTTGGGTACAGGGCAGATACGCAGTATTTT.

This clone was detected a few times. The chain is built from TRBV18 and TRBJ1-1, with TRBD1 as a possible D gene (5 bases). Per germline, CDR1 KGHSH and CDR2 LQKENI. V lost 3 bases and J lost 7, with 12 bases in between. The CDR3 runs 13 residues. The DNA for the CDR3 is TGTGCCAGCTCACCCCTCGGGGGATTTGAAGCTTTCTTT. Its protein is CASSPLGGFEAFF.

There are a few counts of this clone. The CDR3 DNA sequence: TGTGCCTGGAGTCTGGGACTTAACACCTACAATGAGCAGTTCTTC. Translation gives CAWSLGLNTYNEQFF. V and J are TRBV30 and TRBJ2-1; D possibly corresponds to TRBD2 (6 bases). The V gene lost 2 bases and the J gene lost 2 bases, with 13 bases spanning the gap. CDR3 length: 15 residues. The germline CDR1 and CDR2 sequences are GTSNPN and SVGIG (reference sequence).

The table lists this clone with a few counts. The chain has TRBV11-2 and TRBJ2-5, with 8 bases aligning to TRBD2. V lost 0 bases and J lost 5; bases outside the gene matches: 8. This CDR3 has 16 amino acids. Germline CDR1 SGHAT, CDR2 FQNNGV. CDR3 DNA: TGTGCCAGCAGCTTAGACCCGGGAGGGCCCTCGGAGACCCAGTACTTC. This sequence encodes CASSLDPGGPSETQYF.

This clone has a single count. The chain joins TRBV15 to TRBJ2-3, with D uncertain. Germline V gives CDR1 LNHNV, CDR2 YYDKDF (reference sequence). The CDR3 extends over 15 amino acids. V lost 0 bases, J lost 1 base, and 8 bases lay in between. The CDR3 loop reads CATSRDLAGTDTQYF. CDR3 nucleotides: TGTGCCACCAGCAGAGATCTCGCGGGCACAGATACGCAGTATTTT.

The chain carries TRBV9 and TRBJ2-3, with 13 positions matching TRBD2. V shed 4 bases, J shed 3 bases, and the junction held 5 bases outside the gene matches. The CDR3 is 16 amino acids. The germline CDR1 and CDR2 sequences are SGDLS and YYNGEE. CDR3 loop: CASSKGLAGVTDTQYF. The CDR3 coding sequence is TGTGCCAGCAGCAAAGGACTAGCGGGAGTTACAGATACGCAGTATTTT. Together with reference TRBV9 and TRBJ2-3, the CDR3 gives the full variable domain: DSGVTQTPKHLITATGQRVTLRCSPRSGDLSVYWYQQSLDQGLQFLIQYYNGEERAKGNILERFSAQQFPDLHSELNLSSLELGDSALYFCASSKGLAGVTDTQYFGPGTRLTVL.

This clone was seen a few times. This chain uses TRBV27 with TRBJ2-1, with D possibly matching TRBD2 (5 bases). V was clipped by 5 bases and J by 3 bases, with 11 bases between them. This CDR3 has 14 residues. Germline CDR1 is MNHEY and CDR2 is SMNVEV (reference sequence). The CDR3 DNA is TGTGCCAGCAGTCCCGCCCGGGACTACAATGAGCAGTTCTTC. Amino acids: CASSPARDYNEQFF.

Note on this clone: This CDR3 is also generated by other DNA sequences in the sample. This chain uses TRBV20-1 with TRBJ1-5; D is undetermined. From germline, CDR1 is DFQATT and CDR2 SNEGSKA (reference sequence). The CDR3 loop spans 11 amino acids. V shed 6 bases and J shed 4 bases, with 7 bases lying between them. The CDR3 DNA sequence: TGCAGTGCCTCCAGAAATCAGCCCCAGCATTTT. Translating gives CSASRNQPQHF.

This clone has just a few counts. The rearrangement uses TRBV30 and TRBJ1-1, with D maybe TRBD1 (5 bases). This CDR3 spans 14 amino acids. Between the trimmed V and J ends, which lost 4 bases and 0 bases, there was a span of 12 bases. The germline gives CDR1 GTSNPN, CDR2 SVGIG (reference sequence). CDR3 nucleotide sequence: TGTGCCTGGACCCGACAGAGCTTGAACACTGAAGCTTTCTTT. Its protein product is CAWTRQSLNTEAFF.

V gene TRBV23-1 combines with J gene TRBJ2-4, with D perhaps TRBD2 (5 bases). TRBV23-1 counts as an open reading frame of uncertain function. The V gene lost 6 bases and the J gene lost 0 bases, with 15 bases spanning the gap. This CDR3 contains 16 residues. The CDR3 loop is CASRDWADLAKNIQYF. In nucleotides, the CDR3 is TGCGCCAGCAGGGACTGGGCGGATCTAGCCAAAAACATTCAGTACTTC.

This clone was seen a few times. The J gene is TRBJ2-7, the V gene TRBV5-1; no reliable D call. V lost 0 bases and J lost 0, with 10 bases in between. The CDR3 extends over 15 amino acids. From germline, CDR1 is SGHRS and CDR2 YFSETQ. In nucleotides, the CDR3 is TGCGCCAGCAGCTTGGGCCAGGATTACTCCTACGAGCAGTACTTC. Its protein is CASSLGQDYSYEQYF.

The chain combines TRBV7-9 with TRBJ2-7; D gene unclear. The CDR3 is made up of 15 amino acids. Germline CDR1 reads SEHNR; CDR2 reads FQNEAQ (reference sequence). The V end lost 5 bases, the J end lost 0 bases, and 14 bases lay between the germline ends. The CDR3 is CASSPEAMGSYEQYF. The CDR3, as DNA: TGTGCCAGCAGCCCAGAAGCGATGGGCTCCTACGAGCAGTACTTC.

The rearrangement links TRBV15 to TRBJ2-6; 9 bases map to TRBD1. This CDR3 has 16 residues. In germline, CDR1 is LNHNV, CDR2 YYDKDF (reference sequence). V was clipped by 7 bases and J by 1 base; unmatched bases: 5. The CDR3 nucleotides read TGTGCCACCATCCGGGACAGGGAGTCTGGGGCCAACGTCCTGACTTTC. Its protein product is CATIRDRESGANVLTF.

The V call is TRBV27, the J call TRBJ2-1, with 10 nucleotides matching TRBD2. V trimming: 2 bases; J trimming: 4 bases; junction bases outside the gene matches: 8. The CDR3 length is 17 residues. CDR1 and CDR2 from the germline V gene are MNHEY and SMNVEV (reference sequence). The CDR3 DNA reads as TGTGCCAGCAGTTTAACTAGCGGGACATATGCGTACAATGAGCAGTTCTTC. Translating gives CASSLTSGTYAYNEQFF.

The chain carries TRBV6-5 and TRBJ2-7; 8 nucleotides line up with TRBD1. Trimming at V came to 4 bases and at J to 7 bases, leaving 9 bases not matched to a gene. This CDR3 contains 14 residues. Germline V lookup: CDR1 MNHEY, CDR2 SVGAGI. The CDR3 region has the DNA TGTGCCAGCAGTTTGGAGCAGGGGGCTCGAGAGCAGTACTTC. Translation: CASSLEQGAREQYF.

This clone was found a few times. The V gene is TRBV4-1, the J gene TRBJ1-2, with 11 nucleotides matching TRBD1. The junction had 6 bases not matched to a gene; V was cut back by 2 bases and J by 4 bases. Germline V lookup: CDR1 MGHRA, CDR2 YSYEKL. This CDR3 contains 16 residues. CDR3 DNA sequence: TGCGCCAGCAGCCAAACCGGACAGGGGGCCTTCTATGGCTACACCTTC. Translated, it gives CASSQTGQGAFYGYTF.

The V and J genes are TRBV30 and TRBJ2-3, with TRBD2 as a possible D gene (5 bases). The CDR3 has 15 residues. Germline V lookup: CDR1 GTSNPN, CDR2 SVGIG (reference sequence). V gave up 5 bases and J gave up 2 bases, with 17 bases separating them. CDR3 sequence: CAWSLRGIYTDTQYF. The CDR3 bases are TGTGCCTGGTCGCTAAGAGGGATCTACACAGATACGCAGTATTTT.

This chain joins TRBV29-1 and TRBJ1-1; D ambiguous. Germline CDR1 and CDR2: SQVTM and ANQGSEA. V lost 4 bases to trimming and J lost 1 base, with 16 bases between them. The CDR3 extends over 15 amino acids. CDR3 DNA: TGCAGCGTTGTGGCCTCTCAGGTGGGGAACACTGAAGCTTTCTTT. This gives the protein CSVVASQVGNTEAFF.

This chain uses TRBV25-1 with TRBJ1-5; TRBD1 is a possible D gene (6 bases). This CDR3 spans 17 amino acids. Germline V gene lookup returns CDR1 MGHDK and CDR2 SYGVNS. V lost 0 bases and J lost 11, with 23 bases in between. The CDR3 here is CASSEYGQFPSERAQHF. In nucleotides, the CDR3 is TGTGCCAGCAGTGAATACGGACAGTTCCCCTCAGAACGGGCCCAGCATTTT.

The chain combines TRBV30 with TRBJ2-1; D may be TRBD2 (6 bases). Trimming took off 1 base at V and 1 base at J, with 11 bases between the two ends. The CDR3 totals 15 residues. CDR1 GTSNPN and CDR2 SVGIG come from the germline V gene (reference sequence). CDR3 sequence (DNA): TGTGCCTGGAGTGGGGGACTTCGATCCTACAATGAGCAGTTCTTC. It yields the protein CAWSGGLRSYNEQFF.

The chain recombines TRBV27 with TRBJ2-6, with TRBD1 matching 10 bases. The CDR3 has 18 amino acids. The germline V gene encodes CDR1 MNHEY and CDR2 SMNVEV (reference sequence). Losses at the gene ends were 5 bases for V and 0 bases for J; bases not matched to a gene: 7. This CDR3 reads CASSPDRGFSSGANVLTF. DNA for the CDR3: TGTGCCAGCAGTCCGGACAGGGGGTTCTCCTCTGGGGCCAACGTCCTGACTTTC.

This clone was observed a few times. This sequence joins TRBV29-1 and TRBJ2-1; TRBD2 matches at 14 bases. The germline CDR1 and CDR2 sequences are SQVTM and ANQGSEA. V trimming: 2 bases; J trimming: 6 bases; junction bases outside the gene matches: 6. The CDR3 runs 16 residues. Here the CDR3 DNA reads TGCAGCGTTGAACTTTCTGGGACTAGCGGGAGCAATGAGCAGTTCTTC. Protein sequence: CSVELSGTSGSNEQFF.

In this sample, this clone turned up a few times. The V and J genes are TRBV29-1 and TRBJ1-5; the D gene is possibly TRBD1 (6 bases). The germline V and J ends were trimmed by 4 bases and 7 bases, with 11 bases remaining between them. The CDR3 extends over 12 amino acids. The germline V gene has CDR1 SQVTM and CDR2 ANQGSEA. CDR3 amino acids: CSVGAGGQPQHF. Here the CDR3 DNA reads TGCAGCGTTGGGGCGGGGGGCCAGCCCCAGCATTTT.

This clone occurred a few times. The rearrangement links TRBV28 to TRBJ1-5; D unresolved. V shed 5 bases and J shed 13 bases, with 15 bases lying between them. CDR3 length: 12 amino acids. From germline, CDR1 is MDHEN and CDR2 SYDVKM. The CDR3 nucleotides read TGTGCCAGCAGTCGAGCGGGCAGGACGCAGCATTTT. Amino acid sequence: CASSRAGRTQHF.

This clone showed up just a few times. The chain links TRBV7-2 to TRBJ2-4; D gene uncertain. This CDR3 contains 13 residues. Germline V gene data show CDR1 as SGHTA and CDR2 as FQGNSA. The germline V and J ends were trimmed by 2 bases and 9 bases, with 11 bases remaining between them. The CDR3 spells CASSLLESAIQYF. The CDR3 region has the DNA TGTGCCAGCAGCTTACTGGAGTCGGCCATTCAGTACTTC.

J is TRBJ1-2 and V is TRBV7-9; 8 bases are shared with TRBD1. V was clipped by 3 bases and J by 7 bases; unmatched bases: 4. The CDR3 extends over 13 amino acids. Germline V gives CDR1 SEHNR, CDR2 FQNEAQ (reference sequence). Here the CDR3 reads CASSLDTGGGYTF. CDR3 DNA sequence: TGTGCCAGCAGCTTGGACACAGGGGGTGGCTACACCTTC.